The 27 T cell receptor beta chains reported below all come from one sample, sequenced in a study of Graves' ophthalmopathy and Graves' hyperthyroidism. As the template, RNA transcripts were used to amplify TCR beta CDR3 regions. RT-PCR in the first round used HTBI primers; a second-round multiplex PCR followed. MiXCR was run by TCRdb on the multiplex PCR reads, yielding one entry per CDR3 protein. The sample includes about 660,000 distinct CDR3 sequences, under 50% of them seen just once. The source material was peripheral blood. These receptors were obtained from an adult man with Graves' ophthalmopathy.

In its sample, this clonotype was seen once. The rearrangement joins TRBV4-3 to TRBJ2-3; D unclear. This CDR3 contains 15 residues. Germline CDR1 and CDR2: LGHNA and YSLEER. V shed 1 base and J shed 2 bases, with 10 bases lying between them. The CDR3 DNA reads TGCGCCAGCAGCCAAGGAGGAAGCTTCACAGATACGCAGTATTTT. Its protein product is CASSQGGSFTDTQYF.

This clonotype was recorded many times. The rearrangement uses TRBV10-3 and TRBJ1-5; D perhaps matches TRBD1 (6 bases). Trimming removed 10 bases from V and 0 bases from J, with 19 bases in between. CDR1 is ENHRY, CDR2 SYGVKD, per germline. The CDR3 extends over 16 amino acids. This CDR3 reads CASREQGRISNQPQHF. The CDR3 nucleotides are TGTGCCAGCAGAGAACAGGGCCGGATTAGCAATCAGCCCCAGCATTTT.

This clonotype occurred many times. V is TRBV24-1 and J is TRBJ2-2, with 7 bases that match TRBD2. This CDR3 has 12 residues. From germline, CDR1 is KGHDR and CDR2 SFDVKD. V lost 9 bases, J lost 4 bases, and 1 base stayed unmatched. CDR3 bases: TGTGCCACCTGGGGGGGCACCGGGGAGCTGTTTTTT. The encoded protein is CATWGGTGELFF.

This clonotype occurred a few times. This chain joins TRBV12-3 or TRBV12-4 and TRBJ1-2; 7 nucleotides align to TRBD1. V trimming: 2 bases; J trimming: 1 base; junction bases outside the gene matches: 10. This CDR3 is 17 amino acids long. This CDR3 reads CASSLRTQGVGNYGYTF. The CDR3 nucleotides read TGTGCCAGCAGTTTACGAACCCAGGGGGTGGGTAACTATGGCTACACCTTC.

There are many counts of this clonotype. Here the CDR3 reads CASTLGYSPLHF. DNA of the CDR3: TGTGCCAGCACCCTGGGGTATTCACCCCTCCACTTT. The gene calls are TRBV2 and TRBJ1-6, with D uncertain. The CDR3 is made up of 12 amino acids. The V gene's germline CDR1 is SNHLY and CDR2 FYNNEI. V lost 7 bases and J 8 bases, leaving 9 bases between the germline ends.

This clonotype was found many times. J is TRBJ1-1 and V is TRBV20-1; 7 bases are shared with TRBD1. The V gene's germline CDR1 is DFQATT and CDR2 SNEGSKA (reference sequence). The CDR3 sequence is 13 residues long. The junction had 4 bases not matched to a gene; V was cut back by 1 base and J by 5 bases. CDR3 region: CSARGQGGTEAFF. CDR3 nucleotide sequence: TGCAGTGCTAGAGGACAGGGAGGGACTGAAGCTTTCTTT.

This clonotype was seen ten or more times. This chain joins TRBV7-2 and TRBJ1-5; D remains ambiguous. Germline CDR1 SGHTA, CDR2 FQGNSA. This CDR3 spans 14 amino acids. V gave up 10 bases and J gave up 0 bases, with 13 bases separating them. The CDR3 here is CAIGTDLSNQPQHF. In nucleotides, the CDR3 is TGTGCCATCGGAACGGACCTTAGCAATCAGCCCCAGCATTTT.

This clonotype showed up many times. The J gene is TRBJ1-6, the V gene TRBV10-3, with TRBD1 identical over 7 bases. Germline V gene sequence: CDR1 ENHRY, CDR2 SYGVKD. The CDR3 spans 13 residues. The J segment lost 6 bases and the V segment lost 4 bases, leaving 0 bases of the junction unmatched. CDR3 amino acids: CAISGDSNSPLHF. DNA of the CDR3: TGTGCCATCAGTGGGGACAGTAATTCACCCCTCCACTTT.

This clonotype has a count of ten or more. The chain couples TRBV29-1 to TRBJ2-5; D gene uncertain. The V end was cut by 3 bases, the J end by 8 bases, with 13 bases between. The CDR3 sequence is 12 residues long. Germline CDR1 SQVTM, CDR2 ANQGSEA. The CDR3 is CSVDGSVHTQYF. In nucleotides, the CDR3 is TGCAGCGTTGATGGCTCGGTACATACCCAGTACTTC.

CDR3 in DNA: TGTGCCAGCAGCTTAGGGGGGGACAGGGTACTTCGCGAAGCTTTCTTT. Its protein product is CASSLGGDRVLREAFF. This chain connects TRBV7-2 to TRBJ1-1; 9 bases agree with TRBD1. Germline trimming cut 1 base from V and 8 bases from J; bases unmatched to any gene: 11. Per the germline V gene, CDR1 is SGHTA and CDR2 is FQGNSA. The CDR3 sequence is 16 residues long.

The chain is built from TRBV7-9 and TRBJ1-6, with 9 bases that match TRBD1. The J segment lost 7 bases and the V segment lost 8 bases, leaving 12 bases of the junction unmatched. Germline assignment: CDR1 SEHNR and CDR2 FQNEAQ (reference sequence). CDR3 size: 16 residues. CDR3 protein: CASAALAGTGNSPLHF. In DNA, the CDR3 is TGTGCCAGCGCGGCCCTTGCGGGGACAGGGAATTCACCCCTCCACTTT.

The table lists this clonotype with many counts. The V gene is TRBV9, the J gene TRBJ1-2; perhaps TRBD1 as D (5 bases). V lost 3 bases to trimming and J lost 8 bases, with 11 bases between them. This CDR3 contains 12 residues. Germline CDR1 is SGDLS and CDR2 is YYNGEE. CDR3 sequence: CASSAQGTGYTF. The CDR3 DNA follows: TGTGCCAGCAGCGCTCAGGGAACCGGCTACACCTTC. The full variable domain, its missing parts supplied by reference TRBV9 and TRBJ1-2, is DSGVTQTPKHLITATGQRVTLRCSPRSGDLSVYWYQQSLDQGLQFLIQYYNGEERAKGNILERFSAQQFPDLHSELNLSSLELGDSALYFCASSAQGTGYTFGSGTRLTVV.

As regards this clonotype: Relative to the germline gene, one junction end is altered; a read error may explain this. The chain carries TRBV7-9 and TRBJ2-7, with TRBD1 identical over 10 bases. This CDR3 region has 11 residues. Germline V gene lookup returns CDR1 SEHNR and CDR2 FQNEAQ (reference sequence). The CDR3 loop is CASSAGQGRYF. In DNA form, the CDR3 reads TGCGCCAGCAGCGCGGGACAGGGGAGGTACTTC.

This clonotype was detected many times. The chain uses TRBV11-2 and TRBJ1-1; the match to TRBD1 covers 7 bases. Germline V gives CDR1 SGHAT, CDR2 FQNNGV. This CDR3 has 15 amino acids. The V gene end was trimmed by 0 bases and the J gene end by 5 bases; junction bases not matched to a gene: 6. CDR3 protein: CASSLDGTALTEAFF. CDR3 DNA sequence: TGTGCCAGCAGCTTAGACGGGACAGCCCTAACTGAAGCTTTCTTT.

This clonotype occurred a few times. J is TRBJ2-7 and V is TRBV19, with D possibly called TRBD1 or TRBD2 (5 bases each). CDR1 LNHDA and CDR2 SQIVND come from the germline V gene (reference sequence). This CDR3 contains 14 residues. Trimming took off 7 bases at V and 0 bases at J, with 13 bases between the two ends. The CDR3 loop reads CASNQRGPSYEQYF. CDR3 DNA: TGTGCCAGTAATCAACGGGGACCCTCCTACGAGCAGTACTTC.

On this clonotype: Just one base apart from a much larger clone, this may be a read error. The CDR3 region has the DNA TGTGCCGGCAGTCTCTCGGGACAGCCTGGCTACACCTTC. Its protein is CAGSLSGQPGYTF. The chain has TRBV12-3 or TRBV12-4 and TRBJ1-2; 7 bases are a match to TRBD1. The CDR3 loop spans 13 amino acids.

This clonotype came up a few times. The chain employs TRBV7-9 and TRBJ1-3, with TRBD1 as a possible D gene (5 bases). V lost 1 base and J 0 bases, leaving 7 bases between the germline ends. The CDR3 length is 15 residues. Per the germline V gene, CDR1 is SEHNR and CDR2 is FQNEAQ (reference sequence). This chain's CDR3 is CASSLDRTSGNTIYF. In DNA form, the CDR3 reads TGTGCCAGCAGCTTAGACAGGACCTCTGGAAACACCATATATTTT.

With respect to this clonotype: This could be a read error, since a much larger clone is one nucleotide away. V and J are TRBV10-3 and TRBJ2-5, with TRBD2 matching 9 bases. Germline V gives CDR1 ENHRY, CDR2 SYGVKD. This CDR3 is 14 amino acids long. The CDR3 DNA follows: TGTGCCAGCAGCGTTCCGGGACTAGCAGAGACCCGGTACTTC. Residues: CASSVPGLAETRYF.

The chain uses TRBV7-8 and TRBJ1-2; possibly TRBD1 for D (6 bases). CDR1 SGHVS and CDR2 FQNEAQ come from the germline V gene. Trimming removed 8 bases at V and 1 base at J, with 14 bases between. This CDR3 is 14 amino acids long. CDR3 coding DNA: TGTGCCAGCGCCCGGGACATTATTAACTATGGCTACACCTTC. It codes for CASARDIINYGYTF.

The CDR3 protein is CSVGGTGAGQPQHF. CDR3 coding DNA: TGCAGCGTTGGGGGGACAGGGGCAGGCCAGCCCCAGCATTTT. This sequence joins TRBV29-1 and TRBJ1-5, with 10 bases lining up with TRBD1. Trimming cost V 4 bases and J 7 bases; bases outside gene matches: 7. The CDR3 covers 14 residues. The germline CDR1 and CDR2 sequences are SQVTM and ANQGSEA.

Notes on this clonotype: It may be a read error: a sequence one base away is much more abundant. The CDR3 nucleotides are TGTGCCAGCAGTCACGGCCTCGGGACAGACAAAGAGACCCAGTACTTC. Protein sequence: CASSHGLGTDKETQYF. The chain links TRBV12-3 or TRBV12-4 to TRBJ2-5; 7 bases align to TRBD1. After removal of 5 bases from V and 3 bases from J, the junction contained 12 bases not matched to a gene. The CDR3 contains 16 residues.

This clonotype was recorded a few times. This chain joins TRBV6-5 and TRBJ1-5; 8 bases line up with TRBD1. V shed 9 bases, J shed 7 bases, and the junction held 8 bases outside the gene matches. Germline V gene lookup returns CDR1 MNHEY and CDR2 SVGAGI. The CDR3 consists of 13 residues. In nucleotides, the CDR3 is TGTGCCAGTCCAGGACAGGGTGAACAGCCCCAGCATTTT. Residues: CASPGQGEQPQHF.

The chain employs TRBV6-5 and TRBJ1-2; 7 nucleotides align to TRBD1. The V gene's germline CDR1 is MNHEY and CDR2 SVGAGI. Trimming cost V 0 bases and J 7 bases; bases outside gene matches: 8. This CDR3 has 15 residues. CDR3 in DNA: TGTGCCAGCAGTTACTCCGAGACAGGGCGTCGTGGCTACACCTTC. It codes for CASSYSETGRRGYTF.

This clonotype was seen repeatedly, ten times or more. One end of the junction is discordant with germline, which a read error may explain. The DNA for the CDR3 is TGTGCCAGCAGTGAATCACCAGGGGGCTTGGAATCACCCCTCCACTTT. Its protein is CASSESPGGLESPLHF. The genes are TRBV10-3 and TRBJ1-6, with 8 bases fitting TRBD1. Germline loops: CDR1 ENHRY, CDR2 SYGVKD. The length of the CDR3 is 16 residues.

The count of this clonotype is one. The V call is TRBV12-3 or TRBV12-4, the J call TRBJ2-5, with TRBD1 matching 8 bases. J was trimmed by 5 bases and V by 7 bases; bases with no gene match: 15. This CDR3 spans 16 amino acids. This chain's CDR3 is CASNTGGIRPGETQYF. The CDR3, as DNA: TGTGCCAGCAACACAGGGGGGATTCGGCCAGGGGAGACCCAGTACTTC.

This clonotype was counted many times. The rearrangement links TRBV11-2 to TRBJ2-2; D possibly corresponds to TRBD2 (6 bases). Per germline, CDR1 SGHAT and CDR2 FQNNGV. V was clipped by 7 bases and J by 4 bases, with 13 bases between them. The CDR3 is made up of 14 amino acids. CDR3 region: CASTGVSGTGELFF. CDR3 DNA: TGTGCCAGCACCGGGGTTAGCGGCACCGGGGAGCTGTTTTTT.

This chain links TRBV11-2 with TRBJ2-7; the match to TRBD2 covers 7 bases. This CDR3 contains 15 residues. J gave up 1 base and V 6 bases, and 9 bases lay outside the gene matches. Germline V gives CDR1 SGHAT, CDR2 FQNNGV. In DNA, the CDR3 is TGTGCCAGCAGTTTGATCGGGAGGACATCCTACGAGCAGTACTTC. Its translation: CASSLIGRTSYEQYF.